A single sample gave rise to the 13 T cell receptor beta chains below, sequenced in a study of shared clonotypes between healthy human individuals. Naive CD8 cells were CD45RO-negative, positively selected for CCR7, excluding terminally differentiated effector memory CD45RA+ cells. The table came from immunoSEQ multiplex PCR; TCRdb's copy has only in-frame clones and leaves some out. The repertoire holds roughly 850,000 clones, with 90% to 97% as singletons. What was sequenced was naive CD8+ T cells sorted from blood. All receptors come from a man aged 25 to 40 in good health.

This clone was counted a single time. The V gene is TRBV29-1, the J gene TRBJ2-1; 7 bases fit TRBD2. Germline trimming cut 1 base from V and 5 bases from J; bases unmatched to any gene: 2. Per the germline V gene, CDR1 is SQVTM and CDR2 is ANQGSEA. This CDR3 region has 13 residues. The CDR3 reads CSVEGDYNNEQFF. CDR3 coding DNA: TGCAGCGTTGAAGGGGACTATAACAATGAGCAGTTCTTC.

V gene TRBV25-1 combines with J gene TRBJ2-3; TRBD2 agrees at 7 bases. Germline V lookup: CDR1 MGHDK, CDR2 SYGVNS. This CDR3 spans 14 amino acids. V dropped 3 bases and J dropped 7; count of bases not matched to a gene: 7. The CDR3 DNA reads TGTGCCAGCAGTGATGAATGGGACTATCATACGCAGTATTTT. Its translation is CASSDEWDYHTQYF.

The chain has TRBV18 and TRBJ1-1; D gene unclear. This CDR3 has 14 amino acids. V dropped 2 bases and J dropped 4 bases, with 11 bases sitting between them. In germline, CDR1 is KGHSH, CDR2 LQKENI. CDR3: CASSPGAGGTEAFF. The CDR3 DNA follows: TGTGCCAGCTCACCAGGAGCAGGAGGCACTGAAGCTTTCTTT.

This clone was seen just once. The chain has TRBV29-1 and TRBJ2-7, with D perhaps TRBD1 (6 bases). This CDR3 comprises 13 residues. CDR1 and CDR2 from the germline V gene are SQVTM and ANQGSEA. Trimming pared 6 bases from V and 3 bases from J, leaving 15 bases between. CDR3 loop: CSVDTGTSYEQYF. For the CDR3, the DNA is TGCAGCGTAGACACCGGGACAAGCTACGAGCAGTACTTC.

This sequence joins TRBV28 and TRBJ2-7, with TRBD2 identical over 8 bases. This CDR3 comprises 14 residues. Per germline, CDR1 MDHEN and CDR2 SYDVKM. Unmatched junction bases numbered 6, after V lost 6 bases and J lost 2 bases. The CDR3 region has the DNA TGTGCCAGCAGGAAAATAGCGGGAACCTACGAGCAGTACTTC. This encodes CASRKIAGTYEQYF.

The V call is TRBV7-8, the J call TRBJ2-7, with 12 nucleotides matching TRBD1. Germline V gene lookup returns CDR1 SGHVS and CDR2 FQNEAQ. The CDR3 runs 14 residues. J gave up 5 bases and V 7 bases, and 6 bases lay outside the gene matches. CDR3 in amino acids: CASTGQGAIDEQYF. The CDR3 nucleotides are TGTGCCAGCACGGGACAGGGGGCGATCGACGAGCAGTACTTC. The full variable domain, its missing parts supplied by reference TRBV7-8 and TRBJ2-7, is GAGVSQSPRYKVAKRGQDVALRCDPISGHVSLFWYQQALGQGPEFLTYFQNEAQLDKSGLPSDRFFAERPEGSVSTLKIQRTQQEDSAVYLCASTGQGAIDEQYFGPGTRLTVT.

The V and J genes are TRBV7-9 and TRBJ2-7; 9 nucleotides align to TRBD1. CDR1 and CDR2 from the germline V gene are SEHNR and FQNEAQ (reference sequence). The V and J ends lost 5 bases and 0 bases, in that order; junction bases with no gene match: 5. The CDR3 covers 15 residues. CDR3 sequence: CASSRTGVPSYEQYF. As DNA, the CDR3 is TGTGCCAGCAGCCGGACAGGGGTTCCCTCCTACGAGCAGTACTTC.

The chain couples TRBV28 to TRBJ2-1; D possibly corresponds to TRBD2 (6 bases). CDR1 is MDHEN, CDR2 SYDVKM, per germline. Between the trimmed V and J ends, which lost 4 bases and 0 bases, there was a span of 10 bases. CDR3 length: 15 residues. The CDR3 nucleotides read TGTGCCAGCAGTTACGACGGGAGCTCCTACAATGAGCAGTTCTTC. It specifies CASSYDGSSYNEQFF. Full variable domain (missing parts from reference TRBV28 and TRBJ2-1): DVKVTQSSRYLVKRTGEKVFLECVQDMDHENMFWYRQDPGLGLRLIYFSYDVKMKEKGDIPEGYSVSREKKERFSLILESASTNQTSMYLCASSYDGSSYNEQFFGPGTRLTVL.

The J gene is TRBJ2-7, the V gene TRBV7-2, with TRBD2 matching 12 bases. This CDR3 region has 15 residues. CDR1 is SGHTA, CDR2 FQGNSA, per germline. The J segment lost 5 bases and the V segment lost 5 bases, leaving 7 bases of the junction unmatched. In DNA, the CDR3 is TGTGCCAGCAGCACCCTAGCGGGAGGGCCGAACGAGCAGTACTTC. Its translation: CASSTLAGGPNEQYF.

This sequence joins TRBV2 and TRBJ2-7; D perhaps matches TRBD2 (6 bases). Trimming took 6 bases from V and 3 from J, leaving 9 bases between them. Germline V gives CDR1 SNHLY, CDR2 FYNNEI. The CDR3 contains 12 residues. The CDR3 DNA sequence: TGTGCCAGCAGGGCGGGATTCTACGAGCAGTACTTC. It specifies CASRAGFYEQYF.

This sequence joins TRBV9 and TRBJ2-1; possible D gene TRBD2, 6 bases. The ends were cut back, 1 base at V and 5 bases at J, with 10 bases in the middle. The length of the CDR3 is 14 residues. Per germline, CDR1 SGDLS and CDR2 YYNGEE. In DNA, the CDR3 is TGTGCCAGCAGCGTACGCGGGACGGACAATGAGCAGTTCTTC. Translating gives CASSVRGTDNEQFF.

This clone was detected only once. The junction departs from the called germline gene at one end, perhaps through a read error. This chain links TRBV7-2 with TRBJ2-7, with 9 bases lining up with TRBD1. CDR1 and CDR2 from the germline V gene are SGHTA and FQGNSA. The CDR3 covers 11 residues. CDR3 amino acids: CASSSDRGKSF. The CDR3 region has the DNA TGTGCCAGCAGCTCCGACAGGGGGAAGAGCTTC.

V usage is TRBV2 and J usage is TRBJ1-1; D is unresolved. Germline loops: CDR1 SNHLY, CDR2 FYNNEI. The CDR3 extends over 11 amino acids. With 11 bases removed from V and 0 bases from J, the gap between germline ends came to 7 bases. The CDR3 spells CAPAVNTEAFF. DNA for the CDR3: TGTGCCCCTGCGGTGAACACTGAAGCTTTCTTT. The full variable domain, its missing parts supplied by reference TRBV2 and TRBJ1-1, is EPEVTQTPSHQVTQMGQEVILRCVPISNHLYFYWYRQILGQKVEFLVSFYNNEISEKSEIFDDQFSVERPDGSNFTLKIRSTKLEDSAMYFCAPAVNTEAFFGQGTRLTVV.